A selection of T cell receptor beta chains follows, all from one sample in a study of blood T cell repertoires in COVID-19. Measured with immunoSEQ multiplex PCR; TCRdb has only the in-frame clones, and not every one. The repertoire holds roughly 330,000 clones, with roughly 83% as singletons. Sequenced material: peripheral blood. These receptors all stem from a woman between 45 and 65 years old with acute or convalescent COVID-19. CDR3s include the opening cysteine and the closing phenylalanine or tryptophan. The order of the fields is clone size, J gene, D gene, V gene, CDR3 protein, CDR3 DNA. The D gene is left open where the match is weak. Clone size is given for some rows only: seen once, a few or many times, or a class if the clone is expanded.

abundance: -
j_gene: TRBJ1-5
d_gene: TRBD1
v_gene: TRBV9
CDR3aa: CASSSTDRAYQPQHF
CDR3nt: TGTGCCAGCAGCTCCACGGACAGGGCCTATCAGCCCCAGCATTTT

abundance: -
j_gene: TRBJ2-7
d_gene: -
v_gene: TRBV21-1
CDR3aa: CASSKVRSDPGQGANEQYF
CDR3nt: TGTGCCAGCAGCAAAGTTCGGAGTGACCCCGGGCAGGGGGCAAACGAGCAGTACTTC

abundance: -
j_gene: TRBJ1-1
d_gene: TRBD1
v_gene: TRBV5-1
CDR3aa: CASSPTDRGNTEAFF
CDR3nt: TGCGCCAGCAGCCCGACGGACAGGGGGAACACTGAAGCTTTCTTT

abundance: -
j_gene: TRBJ1-2
d_gene: -
v_gene: TRBV9
CDR3aa: CASSVSRGFYGYTF
CDR3nt: TGTGCCAGCAGCGTAAGTCGCGGATTCTATGGCTACACCTTC

abundance: -
j_gene: TRBJ1-1
d_gene: -
v_gene: TRBV27
CDR3aa: CASSFGYRAKAFF
CDR3nt: TGTGCCAGCAGTTTTGGGTACAGGGCAAAGGCTTTCTTT

abundance: -
j_gene: TRBJ1-2
d_gene: -
v_gene: TRBV3-1/TRBV3-2
CDR3aa: CASSQRGGYGYTF
CDR3nt: TGTGCCAGCAGCCAAAGGGGAGGATATGGCTACACCTTC

abundance: few
j_gene: TRBJ2-7
d_gene: TRBD2
v_gene: TRBV4-1
CDR3aa: CASSQEAGEGYEQYF
CDR3nt: TGCGCCAGCAGCCAAGAAGCGGGGGAGGGCTACGAGCAGTACTTC

abundance: -
j_gene: TRBJ2-7
d_gene: -
v_gene: TRBV27
CDR3aa: CASSPYEGHYEQYF
CDR3nt: TGTGCCAGCAGTCCCTACGAGGGACACTACGAGCAGTACTTC

abundance: -
j_gene: TRBJ1-5
d_gene: TRBD1
v_gene: TRBV5-1
CDR3aa: CASSLGGQVNQPQHF
CDR3nt: TGCGCCAGCAGCTTGGGGGGACAGGTCAATCAGCCCCAGCATTTT

abundance: -
j_gene: TRBJ2-5
d_gene: TRBD1
v_gene: TRBV29-1
CDR3aa: CSVEPQGETQYF
CDR3nt: TGCAGCGTTGAACCACAGGGGGAGACCCAGTACTTC

abundance: once
j_gene: TRBJ1-6
d_gene: -
v_gene: TRBV18
CDR3aa: CASSPGDSNSPLHF
CDR3nt: TGTGCCAGCTCACCAGGAGACAGCAATTCACCCCTCCACTTT

abundance: -
j_gene: TRBJ2-2
d_gene: TRBD1
v_gene: TRBV7-3
CDR3aa: CASSLPRTGDGELFF
CDR3nt: TGTGCCAGCAGCCTCCCCCGGACAGGCGACGGGGAGCTGTTTTTT

abundance: -
j_gene: TRBJ2-5
d_gene: TRBD2
v_gene: TRBV24-1
CDR3aa: CATSDRLAGVGQETQYF
CDR3nt: TGTGCCACCAGTGATCGACTAGCGGGAGTGGGGCAAGAGACCCAGTACTTC

abundance: -
j_gene: TRBJ2-5
d_gene: TRBD2
v_gene: TRBV28
CDR3aa: CASSLYTSGPEDQYF
CDR3nt: TGTGCCAGCAGTTTATATACTAGCGGACCCGAAGACCAGTACTTC

abundance: -
j_gene: TRBJ2-7
d_gene: -
v_gene: TRBV5-1
CDR3aa: CASSLDPPGEQYF
CDR3nt: TGCGCCAGCAGCTTGGATCCTCCGGGCGAGCAGTACTTC

abundance: -
j_gene: TRBJ2-3
d_gene: -
v_gene: TRBV12-3/TRBV12-4
CDR3aa: CASSLAGTDTQYF
CDR3nt: TGTGCCAGCAGTTTAGCCGGCACAGATACGCAGTATTTT

abundance: -
j_gene: TRBJ2-4
d_gene: TRBD2
v_gene: TRBV15
CDR3aa: CATSSFRLAGGWGNIQYF
CDR3nt: TGTGCCACCAGCAGTTTCAGACTAGCGGGAGGGTGGGGGAACATTCAGTACTTC

abundance: -
j_gene: TRBJ2-1
d_gene: -
v_gene: TRBV27
CDR3aa: CASSAAGSYNEQFF
CDR3nt: TGTGCCAGCAGCGCCGCGGGGTCTTACAATGAGCAGTTCTTC

abundance: -
j_gene: TRBJ1-4
d_gene: -
v_gene: TRBV6-5
CDR3aa: CASGIAEEKLFF
CDR3nt: TGTGCCAGCGGCATAGCGGAGGAAAAACTGTTTTTT

abundance: -
j_gene: TRBJ2-7
d_gene: -
v_gene: TRBV14
CDR3aa: CASSRTLSYEQYF
CDR3nt: TGTGCCAGCAGTCGGACTTTATCGTACGAGCAGTACTTC

abundance: once
j_gene: TRBJ2-5
d_gene: TRBD2
v_gene: TRBV6-2/TRBV6-3
CDR3aa: CASSYGGAGGETQYF
CDR3nt: TGTGCCAGCAGTTACGGTGGAGCGGGAGGGGAGACCCAGTACTTC

abundance: once
j_gene: TRBJ1-3
d_gene: -
v_gene: TRBV7-9
CDR3aa: CASSLGAVSGNTIYF
CDR3nt: TGTGCCAGCAGCTTAGGGGCAGTCTCTGGAAACACCATATATTTT

abundance: -
j_gene: TRBJ2-1
d_gene: -
v_gene: TRBV2
CDR3aa: CASSDQTVTVQFF
CDR3nt: TGTGCCAGCAGTGACCAGACAGTAACCGTACAGTTCTTC

abundance: -
j_gene: TRBJ2-7
d_gene: -
v_gene: TRBV19
CDR3aa: CASTGRSSYEQYF
CDR3nt: TGTGCCAGTACTGGCAGATCCTCCTACGAGCAGTACTTC

abundance: -
j_gene: TRBJ2-1
d_gene: TRBD2
v_gene: TRBV2
CDR3aa: CASNLAGGYNEQFF
CDR3nt: TGTGCCAGCAACCTAGCGGGAGGTTACAATGAGCAGTTCTTC

abundance: few
j_gene: TRBJ1-2
d_gene: -
v_gene: TRBV27
CDR3aa: CASSSSRGSKANYGYTF
CDR3nt: TGTGCCAGCAGTTCGAGTAGGGGAAGCAAAGCTAACTATGGCTACACCTTC

abundance: -
j_gene: TRBJ2-1
d_gene: TRBD2
v_gene: TRBV29-1
CDR3aa: CSVEDSRSGSGFEQFF
CDR3nt: TGCAGCGTTGAAGATTCTAGGAGCGGGAGCGGCTTTGAGCAGTTCTTC

abundance: once
j_gene: TRBJ1-5
d_gene: -
v_gene: TRBV15
CDR3aa: CATSRGGGEQPQHF
CDR3nt: TGTGCCACCAGCAGAGGGGGCGGGGAGCAGCCCCAGCATTTT

abundance: -
j_gene: TRBJ2-7
d_gene: TRBD1
v_gene: TRBV7-2
CDR3aa: CASSLVSDRAYEQYF
CDR3nt: TGTGCCAGCAGCTTAGTCTCGGACAGGGCTTACGAGCAGTACTTC